This paragraph reports one T cell receptor (beta chain). Germline-derived CDR1 and CDR2 are MDHEN and SYDVKM. J was trimmed by 2 bases and V by 3 bases; bases with no gene match: 14. The CDR3 contains 18 residues. This entry belongs to a study of cytomegalovirus exposure and HLA in healthy donors. Researchers ran the PCR with 60 Vbeta and 13 Jbeta primers. The data were produced by immunoSEQ multiplex PCR, yet TCRdb's version contains in-frame clones alone and is incomplete. Of approximately 110,000 clones in the sample, under 85% were seen once. The sample comprised PBMCs. The sequence was obtained from a woman aged 40 to 49 in good health and CMV-seropositive. The chain carries TRBV28 and TRBJ2-7, with 9 nucleotides matching TRBD2. Here the CDR3 DNA reads TGTGCCAGCAGTTTTCGGCTAGCGGGGACGGCGGGCCCCTACGAGCAGTACTTC. This translates into CASSFRLAGTAGPYEQYF.